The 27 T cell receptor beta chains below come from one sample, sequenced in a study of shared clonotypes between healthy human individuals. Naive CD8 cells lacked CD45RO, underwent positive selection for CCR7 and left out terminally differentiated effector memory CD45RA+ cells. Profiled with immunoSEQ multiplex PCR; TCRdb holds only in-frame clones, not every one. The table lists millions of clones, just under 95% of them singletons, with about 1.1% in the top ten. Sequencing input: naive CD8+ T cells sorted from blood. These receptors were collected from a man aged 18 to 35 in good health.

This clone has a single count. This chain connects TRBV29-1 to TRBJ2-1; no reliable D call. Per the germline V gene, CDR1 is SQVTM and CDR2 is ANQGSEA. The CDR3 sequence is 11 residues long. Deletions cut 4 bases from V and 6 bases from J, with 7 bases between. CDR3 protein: CSVVPGNEQFF. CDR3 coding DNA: TGCAGCGTTGTCCCCGGCAATGAGCAGTTCTTC.

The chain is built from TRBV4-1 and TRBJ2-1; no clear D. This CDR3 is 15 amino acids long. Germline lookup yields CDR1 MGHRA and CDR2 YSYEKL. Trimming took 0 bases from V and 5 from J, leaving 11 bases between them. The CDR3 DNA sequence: TGCGCCAGCAGCCAAGACCCCCCCCCAAACAATGAGCAGTTCTTC. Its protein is CASSQDPPPNNEQFF.

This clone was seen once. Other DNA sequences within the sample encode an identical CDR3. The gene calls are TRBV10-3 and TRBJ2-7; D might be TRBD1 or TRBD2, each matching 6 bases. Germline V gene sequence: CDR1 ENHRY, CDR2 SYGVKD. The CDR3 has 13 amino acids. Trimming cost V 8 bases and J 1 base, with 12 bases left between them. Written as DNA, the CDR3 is TGTGCCATCTCCCGAGGGGGGTCCTACGAGCAGTACTTC. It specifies CAISRGGSYEQYF.

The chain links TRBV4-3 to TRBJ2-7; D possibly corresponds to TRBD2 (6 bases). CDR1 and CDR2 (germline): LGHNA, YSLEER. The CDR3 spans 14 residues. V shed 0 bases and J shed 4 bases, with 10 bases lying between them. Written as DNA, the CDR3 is TGCGCCAGCAGCCAAGATCGCGGGAAGTACGAGCAGTACTTC. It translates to CASSQDRGKYEQYF.

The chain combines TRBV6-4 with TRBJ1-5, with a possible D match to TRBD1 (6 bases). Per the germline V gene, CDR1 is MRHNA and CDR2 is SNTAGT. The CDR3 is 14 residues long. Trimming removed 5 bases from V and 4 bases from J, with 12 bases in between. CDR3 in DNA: TGTGCCAGCAGTCAGGGGATTCGGAATCAGCCCCAGCATTTT. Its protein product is CASSQGIRNQPQHF.

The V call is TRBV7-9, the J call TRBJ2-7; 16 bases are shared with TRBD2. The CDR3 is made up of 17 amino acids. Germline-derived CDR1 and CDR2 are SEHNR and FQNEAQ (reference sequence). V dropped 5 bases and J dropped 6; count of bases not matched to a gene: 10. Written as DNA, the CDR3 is TGTGCCAGCAGCCCACCGGGACTAGCGGGAGGGAGTAGCGAGCAGTACTTC. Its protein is CASSPPGLAGGSSEQYF.

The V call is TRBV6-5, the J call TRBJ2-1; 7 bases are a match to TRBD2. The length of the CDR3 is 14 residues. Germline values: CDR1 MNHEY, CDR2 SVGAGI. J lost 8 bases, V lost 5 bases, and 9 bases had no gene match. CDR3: CASSPSYGGDEQFF. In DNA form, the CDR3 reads TGTGCCAGCAGTCCTTCGTATGGGGGGGATGAGCAGTTCTTC.

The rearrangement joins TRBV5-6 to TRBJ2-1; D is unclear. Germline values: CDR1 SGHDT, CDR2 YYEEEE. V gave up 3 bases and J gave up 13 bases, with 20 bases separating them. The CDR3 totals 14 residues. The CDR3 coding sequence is TGTGCCAGCAGCTGGAGCACTGGGATCGGGTATCAGTTCTTC. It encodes CASSWSTGIGYQFF.

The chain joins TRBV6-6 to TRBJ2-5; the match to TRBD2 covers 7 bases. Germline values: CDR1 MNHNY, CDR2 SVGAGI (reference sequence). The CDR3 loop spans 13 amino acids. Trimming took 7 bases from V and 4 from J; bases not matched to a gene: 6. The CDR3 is CASIGGGSETQYF. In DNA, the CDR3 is TGTGCCAGCATAGGCGGGGGTTCAGAGACCCAGTACTTC.

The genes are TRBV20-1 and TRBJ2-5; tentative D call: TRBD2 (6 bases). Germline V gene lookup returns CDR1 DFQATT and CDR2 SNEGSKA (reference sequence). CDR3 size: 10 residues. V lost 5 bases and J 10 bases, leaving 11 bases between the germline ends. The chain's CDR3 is CSAGAEGQYF. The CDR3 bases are TGCAGTGCTGGGGCGGAGGGCCAGTACTTC.

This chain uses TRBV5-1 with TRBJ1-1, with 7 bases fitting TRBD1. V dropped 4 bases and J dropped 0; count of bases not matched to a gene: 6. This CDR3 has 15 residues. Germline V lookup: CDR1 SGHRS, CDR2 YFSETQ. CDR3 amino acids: CASSPDRELNTEAFF. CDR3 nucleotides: TGCGCCAGCAGCCCCGACAGGGAGCTGAACACTGAAGCTTTCTTT.

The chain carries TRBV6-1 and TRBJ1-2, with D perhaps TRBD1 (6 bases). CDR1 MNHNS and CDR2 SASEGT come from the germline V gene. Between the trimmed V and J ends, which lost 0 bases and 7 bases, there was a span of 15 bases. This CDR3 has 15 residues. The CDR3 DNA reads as TGTGCCAGCAGTGAAGCCAGGGGCCGGTTTATTGGCTACACCTTC. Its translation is CASSEARGRFIGYTF.

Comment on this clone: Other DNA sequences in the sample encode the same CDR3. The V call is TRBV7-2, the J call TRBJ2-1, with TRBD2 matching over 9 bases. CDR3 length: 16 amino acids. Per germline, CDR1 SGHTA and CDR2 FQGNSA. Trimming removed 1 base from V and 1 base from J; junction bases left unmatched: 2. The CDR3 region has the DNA TGTGCCAGCAGCTTAGGCCTAGCGGGGTCCTACAATGAGCAGTTCTTC. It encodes CASSLGLAGSYNEQFF.

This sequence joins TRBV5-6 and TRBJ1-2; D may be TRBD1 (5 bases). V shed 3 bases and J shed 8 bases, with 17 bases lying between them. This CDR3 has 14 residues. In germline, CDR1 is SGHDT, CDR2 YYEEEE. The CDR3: CASSSPGLFGGYTF. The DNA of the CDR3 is TGTGCCAGCAGCTCTCCGGGACTCTTTGGGGGCTACACCTTC.

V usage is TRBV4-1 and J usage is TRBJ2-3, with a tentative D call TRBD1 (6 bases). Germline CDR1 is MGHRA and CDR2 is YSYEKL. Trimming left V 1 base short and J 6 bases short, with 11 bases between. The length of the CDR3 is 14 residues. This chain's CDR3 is CASSQVRGVDTQYF. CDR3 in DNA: TGCGCCAGCAGCCAAGTCAGGGGCGTGGATACGCAGTATTTT.

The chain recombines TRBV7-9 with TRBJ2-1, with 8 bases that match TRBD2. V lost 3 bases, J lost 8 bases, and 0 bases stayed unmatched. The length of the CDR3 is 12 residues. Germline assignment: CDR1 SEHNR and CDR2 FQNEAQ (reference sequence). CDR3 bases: TGTGCCAGCAGCTTCGGGGGGGATGAGCAGTTCTTC. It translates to CASSFGGDEQFF.

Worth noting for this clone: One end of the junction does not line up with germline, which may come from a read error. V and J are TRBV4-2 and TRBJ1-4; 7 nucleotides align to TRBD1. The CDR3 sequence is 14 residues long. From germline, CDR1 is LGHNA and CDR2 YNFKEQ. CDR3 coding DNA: TGTGCCACCAGCGACAGGGCGTATAATGAAAAACTGTTTTTT. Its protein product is CATSDRAYNEKLFF.

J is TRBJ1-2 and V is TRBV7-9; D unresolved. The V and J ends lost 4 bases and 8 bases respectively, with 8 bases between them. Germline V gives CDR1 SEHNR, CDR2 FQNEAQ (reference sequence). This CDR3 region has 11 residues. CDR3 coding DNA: TGTGCCAGCAGCTCGCTCTTGGGCTACACCTTC. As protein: CASSSLLGYTF.

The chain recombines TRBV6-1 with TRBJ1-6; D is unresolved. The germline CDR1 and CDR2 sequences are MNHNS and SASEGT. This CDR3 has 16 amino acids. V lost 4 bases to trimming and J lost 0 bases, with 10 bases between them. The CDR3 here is CASSVPGSSYNSPLHF. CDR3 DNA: TGTGCCAGCAGTGTTCCGGGGAGCTCCTATAATTCACCCCTCCACTTT.

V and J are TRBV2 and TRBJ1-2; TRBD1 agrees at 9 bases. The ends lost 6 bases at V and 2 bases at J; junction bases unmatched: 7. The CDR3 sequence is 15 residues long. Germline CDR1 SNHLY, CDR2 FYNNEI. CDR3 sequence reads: CASRFRDRENYGYTF. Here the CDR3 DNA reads TGTGCCAGCAGGTTCCGGGACAGGGAAAACTATGGCTACACCTTC. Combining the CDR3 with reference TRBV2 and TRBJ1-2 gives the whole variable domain EPEVTQTPSHQVTQMGQEVILRCVPISNHLYFYWYRQILGQKVEFLVSFYNNEISEKSEIFDDQFSVERPDGSNFTLKIRSTKLEDSAMYFCASRFRDRENYGYTFGSGTRLTVV.

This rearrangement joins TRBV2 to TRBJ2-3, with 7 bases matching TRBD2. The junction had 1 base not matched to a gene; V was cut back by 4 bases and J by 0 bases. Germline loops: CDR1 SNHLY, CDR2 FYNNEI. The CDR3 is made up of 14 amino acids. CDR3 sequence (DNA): TGTGCCAGCAGTGCAGCGGGGAGCACAGATACGCAGTATTTT. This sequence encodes CASSAAGSTDTQYF.

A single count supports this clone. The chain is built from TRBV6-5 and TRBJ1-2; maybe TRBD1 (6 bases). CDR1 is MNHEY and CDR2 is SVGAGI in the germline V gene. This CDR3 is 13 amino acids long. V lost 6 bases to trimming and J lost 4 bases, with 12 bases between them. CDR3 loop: CASSTTGTYGYTF. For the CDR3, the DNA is TGTGCCAGCAGCACCACAGGGACCTATGGCTACACCTTC.

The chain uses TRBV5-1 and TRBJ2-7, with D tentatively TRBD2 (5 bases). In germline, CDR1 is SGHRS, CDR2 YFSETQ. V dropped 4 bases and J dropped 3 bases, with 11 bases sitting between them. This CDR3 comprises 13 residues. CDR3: CASSAPGSYEQYF. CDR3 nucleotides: TGCGCCAGCAGCGCGCCTGGGAGCTACGAGCAGTACTTC.

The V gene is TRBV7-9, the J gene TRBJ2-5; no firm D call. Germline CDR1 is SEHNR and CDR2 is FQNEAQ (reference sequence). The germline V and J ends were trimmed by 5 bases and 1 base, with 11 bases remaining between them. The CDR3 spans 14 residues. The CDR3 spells CASSPARSQETQYF. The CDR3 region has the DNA TGTGCCAGCAGCCCCGCCCGGAGCCAAGAGACCCAGTACTTC.

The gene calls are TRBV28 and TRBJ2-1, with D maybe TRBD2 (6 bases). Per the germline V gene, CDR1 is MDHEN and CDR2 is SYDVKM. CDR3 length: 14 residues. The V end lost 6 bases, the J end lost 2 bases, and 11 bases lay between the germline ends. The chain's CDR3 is CASRWRDTYNEQFF. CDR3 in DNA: TGTGCCAGCAGGTGGCGGGATACCTACAATGAGCAGTTCTTC.

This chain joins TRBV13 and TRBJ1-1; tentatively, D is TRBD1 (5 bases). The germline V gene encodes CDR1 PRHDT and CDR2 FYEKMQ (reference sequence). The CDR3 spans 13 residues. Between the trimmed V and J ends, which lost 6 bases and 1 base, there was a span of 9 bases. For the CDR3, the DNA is TGTGCCAGCAGGGTCGGGGCGAACACTGAAGCTTTCTTT. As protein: CASRVGANTEAFF.

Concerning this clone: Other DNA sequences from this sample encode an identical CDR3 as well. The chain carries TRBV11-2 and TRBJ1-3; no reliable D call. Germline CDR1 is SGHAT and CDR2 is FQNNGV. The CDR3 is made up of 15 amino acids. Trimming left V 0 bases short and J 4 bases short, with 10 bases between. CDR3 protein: CASSLDRGSGNTIYF. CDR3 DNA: TGTGCCAGCAGCTTAGATAGAGGGAGCGGAAACACCATATATTTT.